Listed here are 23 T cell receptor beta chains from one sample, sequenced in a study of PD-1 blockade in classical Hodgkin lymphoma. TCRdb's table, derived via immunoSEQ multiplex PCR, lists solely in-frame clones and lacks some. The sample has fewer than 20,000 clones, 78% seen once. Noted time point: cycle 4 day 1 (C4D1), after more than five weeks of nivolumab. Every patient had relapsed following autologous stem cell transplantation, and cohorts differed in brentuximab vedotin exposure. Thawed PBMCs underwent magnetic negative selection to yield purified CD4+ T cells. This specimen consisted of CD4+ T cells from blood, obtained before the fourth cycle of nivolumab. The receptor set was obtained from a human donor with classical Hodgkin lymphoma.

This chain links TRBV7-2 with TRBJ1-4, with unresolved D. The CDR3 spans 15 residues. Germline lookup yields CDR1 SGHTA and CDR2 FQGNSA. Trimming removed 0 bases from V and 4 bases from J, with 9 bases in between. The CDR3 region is CASSLALGNNEKLFF. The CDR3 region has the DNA TGTGCCAGCAGCTTAGCGCTGGGCAATAATGAAAAACTGTTTTTT.

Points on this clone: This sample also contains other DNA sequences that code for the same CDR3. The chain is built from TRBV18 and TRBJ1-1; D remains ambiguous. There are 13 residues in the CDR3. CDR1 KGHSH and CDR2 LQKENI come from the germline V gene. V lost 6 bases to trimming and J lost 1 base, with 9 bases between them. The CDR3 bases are TGTGCCAGCTCCCCCGGTCAGAACACTGAAGCTTTCTTT. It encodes CASSPGQNTEAFF.

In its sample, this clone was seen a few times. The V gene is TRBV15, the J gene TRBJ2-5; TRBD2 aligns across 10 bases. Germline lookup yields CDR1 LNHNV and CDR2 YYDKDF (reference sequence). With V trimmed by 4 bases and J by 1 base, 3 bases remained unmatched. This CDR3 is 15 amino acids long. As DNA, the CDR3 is TGTGCCACCAGCAAAAGGACTAGCGGCCAAGAGACCCAGTACTTC. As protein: CATSKRTSGQETQYF.

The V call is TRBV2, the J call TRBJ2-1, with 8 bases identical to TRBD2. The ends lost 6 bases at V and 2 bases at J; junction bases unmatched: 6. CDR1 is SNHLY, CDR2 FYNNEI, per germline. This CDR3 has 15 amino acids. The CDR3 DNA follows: TGTGCCAGCAGGCTCGGGGGGGTCCCCTACAATGAGCAGTTCTTC. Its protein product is CASRLGGVPYNEQFF.

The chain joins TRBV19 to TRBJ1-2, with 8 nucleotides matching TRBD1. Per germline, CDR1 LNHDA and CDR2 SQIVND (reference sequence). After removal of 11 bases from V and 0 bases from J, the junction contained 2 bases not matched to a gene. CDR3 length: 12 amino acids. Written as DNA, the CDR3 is TGTGCCGGACAGGGCGCTAACTATGGCTACACCTTC. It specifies CAGQGANYGYTF. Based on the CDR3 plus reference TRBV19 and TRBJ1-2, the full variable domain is DGGITQSPKYLFRKEGQNVTLSCEQNLNHDAMYWYRQDPGQGLRLIYYSQIVNDFQKGDIAEGYSVSREKKESFPLTVTSAQKNPTAFYLCAGQGANYGYTFGSGTRLTVV.

CDR3 coding DNA: TGTGCCAGCAGCTTATTGCTAGCGACAGATACGCAGTATTTT. Translated, it gives CASSLLLATDTQYF. The chain combines TRBV7-7 with TRBJ2-3, with D perhaps TRBD2 (6 bases). The CDR3 extends over 14 amino acids. The ends were cut back, 2 bases at V and 3 bases at J, with 9 bases in the middle. CDR1 and CDR2 (germline): SSHAT, FNYEAQ (reference sequence).

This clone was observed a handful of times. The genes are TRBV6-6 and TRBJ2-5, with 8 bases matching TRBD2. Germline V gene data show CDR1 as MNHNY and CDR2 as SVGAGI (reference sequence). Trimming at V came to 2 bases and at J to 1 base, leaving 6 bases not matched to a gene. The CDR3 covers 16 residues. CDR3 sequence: CASSYPLAVPQETQYF. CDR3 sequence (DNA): TGTGCCAGCAGTTACCCACTAGCGGTACCCCAAGAGACCCAGTACTTC.

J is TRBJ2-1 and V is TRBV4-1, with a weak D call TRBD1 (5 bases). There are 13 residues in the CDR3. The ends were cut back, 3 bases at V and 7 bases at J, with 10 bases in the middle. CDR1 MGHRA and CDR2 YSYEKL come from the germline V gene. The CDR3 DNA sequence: TGCGCCAGCAGCCATCCCCCAGGGAATGAGCAGTTCTTC. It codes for CASSHPPGNEQFF.

CDR3 sequence (DNA): TGTGCCAGCCACACAACCGGGAGCACAGATACGCAGTATTTT. This gives the protein CASHTTGSTDTQYF. The chain recombines TRBV18 with TRBJ2-3, with D unresolved. Trimming pared 8 bases from V and 0 bases from J, leaving 12 bases between. The CDR3 covers 14 residues. Germline CDR1 and CDR2: KGHSH and LQKENI.

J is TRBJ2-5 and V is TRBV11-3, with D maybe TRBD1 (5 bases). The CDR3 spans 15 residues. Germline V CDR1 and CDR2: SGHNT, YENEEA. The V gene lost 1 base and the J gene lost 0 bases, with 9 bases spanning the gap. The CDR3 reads CASSLGGRNQETQYF. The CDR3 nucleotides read TGTGCCAGCAGCTTAGGGGGCCGAAACCAAGAGACCCAGTACTTC. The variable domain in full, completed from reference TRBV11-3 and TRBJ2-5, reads EAGVVQSPRYKIIEKKQPVAFWCNPISGHNTLYWYLQNLGQGPELLIRYENEEAVDDSQLPKDRFSAERLKGVDSTLKIQPAELGDSAVYLCASSLGGRNQETQYFGPGTRLLVL.

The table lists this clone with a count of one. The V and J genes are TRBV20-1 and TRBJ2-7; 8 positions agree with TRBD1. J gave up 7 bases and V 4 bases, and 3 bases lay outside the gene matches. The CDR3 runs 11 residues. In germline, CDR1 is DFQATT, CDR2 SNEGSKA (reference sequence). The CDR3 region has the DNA TGCAGTGCTATCGGACAGGGTGAGCAGTACTTC. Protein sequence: CSAIGQGEQYF.

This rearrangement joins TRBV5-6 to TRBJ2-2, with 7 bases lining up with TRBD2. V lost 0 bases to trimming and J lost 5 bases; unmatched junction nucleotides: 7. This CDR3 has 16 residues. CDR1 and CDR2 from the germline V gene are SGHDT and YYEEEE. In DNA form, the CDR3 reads TGTGCCAGCAGCTTGGCCGGCGGGGGAGATACCGGGGAGCTGTTTTTT. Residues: CASSLAGGGDTGELFF.

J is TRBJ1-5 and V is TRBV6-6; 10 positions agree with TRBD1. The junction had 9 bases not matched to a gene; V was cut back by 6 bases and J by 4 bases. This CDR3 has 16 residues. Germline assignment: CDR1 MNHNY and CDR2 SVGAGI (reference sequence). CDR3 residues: CASSPGQGGWNQPQHF. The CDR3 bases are TGTGCCAGCAGCCCTGGACAGGGGGGATGGAATCAGCCCCAGCATTTT.

The CDR3 DNA follows: TGTGCCAGCAGCTTACAGGGCCTCTCCTACGAGCAGTACTTC. It encodes CASSLQGLSYEQYF. This rearrangement joins TRBV11-2 to TRBJ2-7, with TRBD1 as a possible D gene (5 bases). Trimming removed 2 bases from V and 0 bases from J, with 8 bases in between. This CDR3 contains 14 residues. Germline lookup yields CDR1 SGHAT and CDR2 FQNNGV.

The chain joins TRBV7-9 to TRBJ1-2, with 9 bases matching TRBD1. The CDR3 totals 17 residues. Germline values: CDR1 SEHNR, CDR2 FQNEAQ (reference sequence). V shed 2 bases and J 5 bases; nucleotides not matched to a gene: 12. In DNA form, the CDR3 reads TGTGCCAGCAGCTTAAATAACAGGGGGCCGGGGACTTATGGCTACACCTTC. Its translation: CASSLNNRGPGTYGYTF. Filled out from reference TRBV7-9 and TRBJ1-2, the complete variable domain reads DTGVSQNPRHKITKRGQNVTFRCDPISEHNRLYWYRQTLGQGPEFLTYFQNEAQLEKSRLLSDRFSAERPKGSFSTLEIQRTEQGDSAMYLCASSLNNRGPGTYGYTFGSGTRLTVV.

The CDR3: CASSWGAGELFF. In nucleotides, the CDR3 is TGTGCCAGCAGCTGGGGGGCCGGGGAGCTGTTTTTT. The chain recombines TRBV6-5 with TRBJ2-2; possible D gene TRBD2, 6 bases. Germline V lookup: CDR1 MNHEY, CDR2 SVGAGI. Deletions cut 6 bases from V and 6 bases from J, with 8 bases between. The CDR3 has 12 amino acids.

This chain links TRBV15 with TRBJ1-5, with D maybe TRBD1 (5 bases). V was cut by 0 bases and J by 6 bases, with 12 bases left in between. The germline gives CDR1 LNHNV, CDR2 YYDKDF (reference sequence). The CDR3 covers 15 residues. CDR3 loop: CATSREARGGQPQHF. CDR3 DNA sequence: TGTGCCACCAGCAGAGAAGCTCGGGGGGGTCAGCCCCAGCATTTT.

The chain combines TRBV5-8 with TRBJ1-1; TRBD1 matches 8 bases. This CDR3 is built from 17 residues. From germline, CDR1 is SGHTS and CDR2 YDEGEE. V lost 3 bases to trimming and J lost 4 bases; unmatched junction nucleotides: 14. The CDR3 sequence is CASSWGPGGLLGTEAFF. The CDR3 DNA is TGTGCCAGCAGCTGGGGGCCAGGGGGCTTATTGGGCACTGAAGCTTTCTTT.

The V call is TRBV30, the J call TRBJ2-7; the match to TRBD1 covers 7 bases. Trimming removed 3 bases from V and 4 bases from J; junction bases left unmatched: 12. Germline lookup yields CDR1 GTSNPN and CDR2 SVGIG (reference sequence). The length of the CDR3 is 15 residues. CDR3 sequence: CAWSEPGQIPYEQYF. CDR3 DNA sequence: TGTGCCTGGAGCGAGCCGGGACAGATTCCGTACGAGCAGTACTTC.

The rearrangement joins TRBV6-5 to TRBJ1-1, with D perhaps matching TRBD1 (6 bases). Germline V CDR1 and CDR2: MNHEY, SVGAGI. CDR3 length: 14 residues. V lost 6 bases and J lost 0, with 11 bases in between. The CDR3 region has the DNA TGTGCCAGCAGAGGGGGGGGAATGAACACTGAAGCTTTCTTT. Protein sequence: CASRGGGMNTEAFF.

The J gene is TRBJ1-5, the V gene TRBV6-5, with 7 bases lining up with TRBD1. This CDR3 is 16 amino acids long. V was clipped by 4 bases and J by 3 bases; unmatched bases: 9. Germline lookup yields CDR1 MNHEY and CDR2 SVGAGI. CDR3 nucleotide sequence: TGTGCCAGCAGTTTCGCCGGGACAGCACACAATCAGCCCCAGCATTTT. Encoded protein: CASSFAGTAHNQPQHF.

CDR3 in DNA: TGTGCCAGCAGTTCGGCCCTCGGGAGCCTTCAGCCCCAGCATTTT. Residues: CASSSALGSLQPQHF. V and J are TRBV6-5 and TRBJ1-5; D call uncertain. Per germline, CDR1 MNHEY and CDR2 SVGAGI. Trimming took off 4 bases at V and 6 bases at J, with 16 bases between the two ends. The CDR3 is 15 amino acids.

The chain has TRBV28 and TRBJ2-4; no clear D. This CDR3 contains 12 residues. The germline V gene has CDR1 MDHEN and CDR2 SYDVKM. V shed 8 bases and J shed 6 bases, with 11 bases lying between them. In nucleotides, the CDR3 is TGTGCCAGCTCGGGTCAACCAAACATTCAGTACTTC. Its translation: CASSGQPNIQYF.